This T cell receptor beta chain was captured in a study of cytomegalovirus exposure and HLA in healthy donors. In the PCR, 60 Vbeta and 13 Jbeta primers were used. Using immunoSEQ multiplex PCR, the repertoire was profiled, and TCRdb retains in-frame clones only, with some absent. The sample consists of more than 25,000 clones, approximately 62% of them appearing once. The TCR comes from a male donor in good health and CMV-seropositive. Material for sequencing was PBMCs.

The CDR3 reads CASRRTVKETQYF. The CDR3 DNA is TGTGCCAGCAGGAGGACAGTTAAGGAGACCCAGTACTTC. The chain combines TRBV6-5 with TRBJ2-5, with a possible D match to TRBD1 (6 bases). This CDR3 is 13 amino acids long. Per germline, CDR1 MNHEY and CDR2 SVGAGI. Trimming left V 6 bases short and J 5 bases short, with 13 bases between.